The clone carrying this T cell receptor beta chain was seen once. No antigen is known for it. The data stem from a study of CD8 T cells in Susac syndrome. Study-wide results and caveats: The study acknowledged a relatively small number of individuals in its TCR sequencing and HLA analysis.

The V gene lost 1 base and the J gene lost 5 bases, with 9 bases spanning the gap. The CDR3 is made up of 13 amino acids. The germline V gene has CDR1 SGHRS and CDR2 YFSETQ. With random hexamers, roughly 0.45 to 1 ug RNA was reverse transcribed. It was immunoSEQ multiplex PCR that amplified TCR beta CDR3 across 54 Vbeta and 13 Jbeta. Via MiXCR, TCRdb re-called the immunoSEQ multiplex PCR reads, giving one row per CDR3 protein. The data show some 180,000 distinct CDR3 sequences, 80% to 95% seen once. This sequence originates from a human donor in good health. Sequenced material: CD4+ T cells from PBMCs. V and J are TRBV5-1 and TRBJ2-5; D assignment may be TRBD1 or TRBD2 (5 bases each). The CDR3 coding sequence is TGCGCCAGCAGCTTGAGAGGGGACGAGACCCAGTACTTC. Amino acid sequence: CASSLRGDETQYF.